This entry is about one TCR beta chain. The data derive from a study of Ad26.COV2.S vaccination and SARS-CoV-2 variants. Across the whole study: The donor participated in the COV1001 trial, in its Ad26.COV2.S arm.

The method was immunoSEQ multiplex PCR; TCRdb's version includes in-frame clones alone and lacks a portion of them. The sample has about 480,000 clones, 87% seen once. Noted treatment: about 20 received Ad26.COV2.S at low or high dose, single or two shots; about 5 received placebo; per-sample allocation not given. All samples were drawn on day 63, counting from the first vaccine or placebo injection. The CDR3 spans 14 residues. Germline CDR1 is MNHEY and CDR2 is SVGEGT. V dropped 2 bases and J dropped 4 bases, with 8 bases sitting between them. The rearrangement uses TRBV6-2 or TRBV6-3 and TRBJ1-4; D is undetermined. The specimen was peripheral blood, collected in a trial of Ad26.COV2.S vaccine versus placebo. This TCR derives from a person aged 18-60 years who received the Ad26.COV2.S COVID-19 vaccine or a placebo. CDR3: CASSYPSLNEKLFF. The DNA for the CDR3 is TGTGCCAGCAGTTACCCCAGCCTTAATGAAAAACTGTTTTTT.